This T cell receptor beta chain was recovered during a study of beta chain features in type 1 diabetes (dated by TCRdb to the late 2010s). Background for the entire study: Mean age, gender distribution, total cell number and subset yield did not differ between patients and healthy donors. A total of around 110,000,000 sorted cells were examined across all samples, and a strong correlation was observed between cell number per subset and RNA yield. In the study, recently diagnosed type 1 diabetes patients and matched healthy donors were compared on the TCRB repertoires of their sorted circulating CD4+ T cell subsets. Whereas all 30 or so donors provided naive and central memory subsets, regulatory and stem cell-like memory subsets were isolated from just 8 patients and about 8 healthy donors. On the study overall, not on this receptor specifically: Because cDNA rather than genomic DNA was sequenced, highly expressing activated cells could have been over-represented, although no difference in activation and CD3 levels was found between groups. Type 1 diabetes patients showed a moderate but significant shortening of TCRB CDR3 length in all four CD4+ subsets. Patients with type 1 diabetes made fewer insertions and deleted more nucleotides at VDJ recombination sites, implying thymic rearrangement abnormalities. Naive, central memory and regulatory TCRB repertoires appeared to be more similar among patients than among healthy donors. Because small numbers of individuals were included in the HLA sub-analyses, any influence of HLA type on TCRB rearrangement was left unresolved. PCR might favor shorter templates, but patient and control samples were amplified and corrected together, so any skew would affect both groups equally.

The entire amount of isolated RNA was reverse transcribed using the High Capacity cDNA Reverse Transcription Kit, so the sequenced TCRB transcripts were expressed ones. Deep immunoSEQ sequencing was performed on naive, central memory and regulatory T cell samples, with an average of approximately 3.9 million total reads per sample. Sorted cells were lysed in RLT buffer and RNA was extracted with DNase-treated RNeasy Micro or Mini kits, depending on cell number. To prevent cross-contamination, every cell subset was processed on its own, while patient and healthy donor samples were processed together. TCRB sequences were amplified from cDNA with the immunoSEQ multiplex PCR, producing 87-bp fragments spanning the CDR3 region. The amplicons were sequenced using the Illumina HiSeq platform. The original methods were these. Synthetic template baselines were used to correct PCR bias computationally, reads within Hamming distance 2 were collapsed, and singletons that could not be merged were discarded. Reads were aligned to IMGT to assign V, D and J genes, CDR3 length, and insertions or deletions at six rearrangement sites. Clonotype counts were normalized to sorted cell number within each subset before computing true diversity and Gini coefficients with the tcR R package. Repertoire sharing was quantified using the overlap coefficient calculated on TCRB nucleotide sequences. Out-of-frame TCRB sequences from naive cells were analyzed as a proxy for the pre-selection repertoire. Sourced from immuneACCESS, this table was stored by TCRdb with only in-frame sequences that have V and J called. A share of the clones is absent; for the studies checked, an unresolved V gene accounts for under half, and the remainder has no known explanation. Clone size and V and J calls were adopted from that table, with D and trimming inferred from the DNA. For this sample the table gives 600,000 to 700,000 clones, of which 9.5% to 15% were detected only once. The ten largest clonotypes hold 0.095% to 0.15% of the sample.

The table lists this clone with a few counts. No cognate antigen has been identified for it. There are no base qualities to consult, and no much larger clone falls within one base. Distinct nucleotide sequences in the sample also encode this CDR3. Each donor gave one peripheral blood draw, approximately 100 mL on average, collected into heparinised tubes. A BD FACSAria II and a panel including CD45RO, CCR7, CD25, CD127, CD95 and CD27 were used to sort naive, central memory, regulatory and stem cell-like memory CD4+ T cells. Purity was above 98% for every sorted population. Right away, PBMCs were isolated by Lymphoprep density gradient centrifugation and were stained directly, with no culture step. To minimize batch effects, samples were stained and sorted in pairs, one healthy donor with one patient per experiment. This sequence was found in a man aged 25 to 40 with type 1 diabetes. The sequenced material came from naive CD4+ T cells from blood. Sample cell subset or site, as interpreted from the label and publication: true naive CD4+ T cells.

The nucleotides read TGTGCCAGCAGCGTACGGGGTGAAAAACTGTTTTTT. This translates into CASSVRGEKLFF. Recombination connected TRBV9 to TRBJ1-4; no confident D gene assignment can be made. V is cut by 1 base and J by 7 bases, and the space between the germline ends is 5 bases. CDR1 and CDR2 are drawn from the germline V gene: SGDLS, YYNGEE. From its cysteine to its phenylalanine, the CDR3 spans 12 amino acids. This entry keeps only the CDR3 DNA: 36 bases, framed from base 1.